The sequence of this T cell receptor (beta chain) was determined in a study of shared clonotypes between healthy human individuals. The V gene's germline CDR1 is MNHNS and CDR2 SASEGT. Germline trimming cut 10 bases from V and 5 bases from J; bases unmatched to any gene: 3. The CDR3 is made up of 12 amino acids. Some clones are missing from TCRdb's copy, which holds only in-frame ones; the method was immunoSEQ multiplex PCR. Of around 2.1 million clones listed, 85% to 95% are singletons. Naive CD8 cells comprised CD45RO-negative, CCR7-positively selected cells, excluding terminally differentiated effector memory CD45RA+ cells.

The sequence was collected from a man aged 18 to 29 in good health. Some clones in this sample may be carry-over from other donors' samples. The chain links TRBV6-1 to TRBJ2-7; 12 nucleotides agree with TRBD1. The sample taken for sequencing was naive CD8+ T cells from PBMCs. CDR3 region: CATGTGGHEQYF. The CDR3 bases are TGTGCCACCGGGACAGGGGGCCACGAGCAGTACTTC.